These 22 T cell receptor beta chains were sequenced from one sample in a study of identifying expanded T cells in peripheral blood. Sequencing was performed with immunoSEQ multiplex PCR; in TCRdb, only in-frame clones are kept and a portion is missing. The sample yields about 81,000 clones, roughly 89% seen once. Sample: blood. These receptor sequences come from a person aged 18 to 69 in good health.

The V and J genes are TRBV28 and TRBJ2-1, with TRBD2 as a possible D gene (5 bases). V was pared by 6 bases and J by 4 bases, with 16 bases between. Germline assignment: CDR1 MDHEN and CDR2 SYDVKM. The CDR3 spans 15 residues. CDR3 residues: CASSLPQGGYNEQFF. The CDR3 DNA reads TGTGCCAGCAGCCTGCCCCAAGGAGGTTACAATGAGCAGTTCTTC.

V is TRBV19 and J is TRBJ2-7; 7 nucleotides agree with TRBD1. With 5 bases clipped from V and 6 bases from J, the junction kept 13 bases outside the gene matches. This CDR3 contains 15 residues. Germline lookup yields CDR1 LNHDA and CDR2 SQIVND (reference sequence). This CDR3 reads CASSAPCRGGCEQYF. In DNA form, the CDR3 reads TGTGCCAGTAGTGCCCCCTGTCGAGGGGGCTGCGAGCAGTACTTC.

This sequence joins TRBV10-3 and TRBJ1-5; tentatively, D is TRBD1 (6 bases). V dropped 0 bases and J dropped 7 bases, with 10 bases sitting between them. Germline CDR1 ENHRY, CDR2 SYGVKD. The CDR3 contains 14 residues. CDR3 coding DNA: TGTGCCATCAGTGAGTCGACAGGAGGGCAGCCCCAGCATTTT. Its protein product is CAISESTGGQPQHF.

This clone was seen only once. The gene calls are TRBV5-1 and TRBJ1-2; TRBD1 agrees at 9 bases. V lost 2 bases and J lost 4; bases outside the gene matches: 6. This CDR3 region has 15 residues. Germline values: CDR1 SGHRS, CDR2 YFSETQ. The CDR3 sequence is CASSLSGTGPYGYTF. CDR3 DNA sequence: TGCGCCAGCAGCTTATCCGGGACAGGGCCCTATGGCTACACCTTC.

This clone has only one observation. The chain is built from TRBV19 and TRBJ2-7, with 9 bases that match TRBD2. This CDR3 contains 15 residues. Germline V CDR1 and CDR2: LNHDA, SQIVND (reference sequence). The V segment lost 10 bases and the J segment 3 bases; nucleotides outside the gene matches: 13. The CDR3 region is CATQPIAGDLYEQYF. CDR3 nucleotide sequence: TGTGCCACTCAGCCCATAGCGGGAGACCTCTACGAGCAGTACTTC.

This chain connects TRBV30 to TRBJ1-2; D is ambiguous. Germline CDR1 and CDR2: GTSNPN and SVGIG (reference sequence). Trimming cost V 2 bases and J 3 bases, with 4 bases left between them. This CDR3 contains 11 residues. The CDR3 is CAWSPYYGYTF. The CDR3 DNA reads as TGTGCCTGGAGTCCTTACTATGGCTACACCTTC.

A remark on this clone: One junction end does not reproduce the germline sequence, and a read error may be involved. The CDR3 reads CASSSQVNTEAFF. CDR3 sequence (DNA): TGTGCTAGCAGCTCCCAGGTGAACACTGAAGCTTTCTTT. The chain links TRBV7-7 to TRBJ1-1; the D is unclear. The CDR3 has 13 residues. Germline values: CDR1 SSHAT, CDR2 FNYEAQ (reference sequence).

CDR3 nucleotide sequence: TGTGCCAGCAGTTACTCGGGGGGGGGAAACACAGATACGCAGTATTTT. Protein product: CASSYSGGGNTDTQYF. The rearrangement links TRBV6-5 to TRBJ2-3; 7 bases map to TRBD2. This CDR3 spans 16 amino acids. J lost 2 bases, V lost 0 bases, and 5 bases had no gene match. The germline V gene has CDR1 MNHEY and CDR2 SVGAGI.

This chain connects TRBV5-6 to TRBJ2-1; tentative D call: TRBD1 (6 bases). The V end lost 3 bases, the J end lost 9 bases, and 10 bases lay between the germline ends. The CDR3 is made up of 12 amino acids. Per the germline V gene, CDR1 is SGHDT and CDR2 is YYEEEE. As DNA, the CDR3 is TGTGCCAGCAGCTCCTACAGGGTTGAGCAGTTCTTC. Translating it yields CASSSYRVEQFF.

The chain combines TRBV5-4 with TRBJ2-5; the match to TRBD2 covers 8 bases. The junction had 10 bases not matched to a gene; V was cut back by 4 bases and J by 2 bases. Germline-derived CDR1 and CDR2 are SGHNT and YYREEE (reference sequence). The CDR3 covers 16 residues. CDR3 protein: CASSQGSGTRQETQYF. CDR3 coding DNA: TGTGCCAGCAGCCAAGGTAGCGGGACGAGACAAGAGACCCAGTACTTC.

This clone was observed a single time. The chain has TRBV15 and TRBJ2-5; D is possibly TRBD2 (6 bases). From germline, CDR1 is LNHNV and CDR2 YYDKDF (reference sequence). The CDR3 contains 14 residues. The V end was cut by 0 bases, the J end by 4 bases, with 9 bases between. The CDR3 nucleotides are TGTGCCACCAGCAGAGAGCGAGCGGGAGAGACCCAGTACTTC. Translated: CATSRERAGETQYF.

The chain joins TRBV2 to TRBJ1-3; 8 bases agree with TRBD1. V shed 8 bases, J shed 6 bases, and the junction held 18 bases outside the gene matches. The CDR3 is made up of 17 amino acids. CDR1 is SNHLY and CDR2 is FYNNEI in the germline V gene. CDR3 DNA: TGTGCCAGCTCCGCCCCACAGGGGGGCGTTTGGGAAAACACCATATATTTT. This codes for CASSAPQGGVWENTIYF.

The chain joins TRBV30 to TRBJ2-3; possibly TRBD2 for D (7 bases). Germline values: CDR1 GTSNPN, CDR2 SVGIG (reference sequence). V gave up 7 bases and J gave up 4 bases, with 12 bases separating them. This CDR3 is built from 12 residues. CDR3 amino acids: CAFAGAADTQYF. As DNA, the CDR3 is TGTGCCTTCGCGGGGGCAGCAGATACGCAGTATTTT.

The DNA of the CDR3 is TGCAGTGCTAGAGATGACAGGGAGCAGTTCTTC. The encoded protein is CSARDDREQFF. This chain connects TRBV20-1 to TRBJ2-1; tentatively, D is TRBD1 (6 bases). Trimming took off 0 bases at V and 10 bases at J, with 7 bases between the two ends. The germline V gene has CDR1 DFQATT and CDR2 SNEGSKA (reference sequence). CDR3 length: 11 residues.

The genes are TRBV10-3 and TRBJ2-3, with 8 positions matching TRBD2. CDR3 size: 14 residues. Germline trimming cut 8 bases from V and 1 base from J; bases unmatched to any gene: 5. Germline values: CDR1 ENHRY, CDR2 SYGVKD. CDR3 coding DNA: TGTGCCATCGGGACTAGGGTACGCACAGATACGCAGTATTTT. This sequence encodes CAIGTRVRTDTQYF.

This clone has only one observation. This rearrangement joins TRBV5-6 to TRBJ2-1; TRBD2 agrees at 7 bases. The CDR3 is 16 residues long. Germline CDR1 is SGHDT and CDR2 is YYEEEE. J lost 2 bases, V lost 1 base, and 6 bases had no gene match. The CDR3 here is CASSLSGEGPYNEQFF. The CDR3 bases are TGTGCCAGCAGCTTGTCGGGGGAGGGCCCCTACAATGAGCAGTTCTTC.

The chain links TRBV7-9 to TRBJ1-2; possible D gene TRBD1, 5 bases. This CDR3 has 14 amino acids. CDR1 is SEHNR, CDR2 FQNEAQ, per germline (reference sequence). V lost 1 base and J lost 6, with 12 bases in between. CDR3 loop: CASSLVGGGDGYTF. CDR3 DNA: TGTGCCAGCAGCTTAGTGGGGGGAGGAGATGGCTACACCTTC. The full variable domain, with the rest looked up from reference TRBV7-9 and TRBJ1-2, is DTGVSQNPRHKITKRGQNVTFRCDPISEHNRLYWYRQTLGQGPEFLTYFQNEAQLEKSRLLSDRFSAERPKGSFSTLEIQRTEQGDSAMYLCASSLVGGGDGYTFGSGTRLTVV.

This clone was picked up one time. The chain links TRBV11-2 to TRBJ2-7, with no clear D. CDR3 size: 13 residues. V was cut by 5 bases and J by 2 bases, with 10 bases left in between. Germline assignment: CDR1 SGHAT and CDR2 FQNNGV. The CDR3: CASSLLLTYEQYF. CDR3 bases: TGTGCCAGCAGCCTACTCCTCACCTACGAGCAGTACTTC.

CDR3 protein: CASSSPLAGIASHRTGESYEQYF. For the CDR3, the DNA is TGTGCCAGCAGTTCCCCCCTTGCAGGGATAGCCTCCCACCGGACTGGGGAATCCTACGAGCAGTACTTC. The chain has TRBV27 and TRBJ2-7, with D possibly called TRBD1 or TRBD2 (5 bases each). Between the trimmed V and J ends, which lost 4 bases and 1 base, there was a span of 38 bases. Germline V gene data show CDR1 as MNHEY and CDR2 as SMNVEV (reference sequence). This CDR3 region has 23 residues.

V usage is TRBV7-3 and J usage is TRBJ2-2; the D is unclear. Germline-derived CDR1 and CDR2 are SGHTA and FQGTGA. The CDR3 totals 14 residues. V lost 5 bases to trimming and J lost 4 bases, with 11 bases between them. CDR3 nucleotide sequence: TGTGCCAGCAGCCCAGTGTGGGGCACCGGGGAGCTGTTTTTT. Protein sequence: CASSPVWGTGELFF.

The CDR3 region has the DNA TGCGCCAGCAGCCAAGATCAGGGTCTAGCTAACACCGGGGAGCTGTTTTTT. Translation gives CASSQDQGLANTGELFF. The gene calls are TRBV4-3 and TRBJ2-2; D could derive from TRBD1 or TRBD2 (5 bases each). The germline gives CDR1 LGHNA, CDR2 YSLEER. CDR3 length equals 17 residues. Trimming pared 0 bases from V and 2 bases from J, leaving 13 bases between.

The chain couples TRBV18 to TRBJ2-1, with D unresolved. Trimming removed 3 bases at V and 0 bases at J, with 12 bases between. This CDR3 has 16 amino acids. The V gene's germline CDR1 is KGHSH and CDR2 LQKENI. CDR3 bases: TGTGCCAGCTCACCCTTTAGCAGAAACTCCTACAATGAGCAGTTCTTC. Protein product: CASSPFSRNSYNEQFF.